This TCR beta chain was found in a study of cytomegalovirus exposure and HLA in healthy donors. Study-level findings and limits: In a later analysis, first-cohort TCR clusters were found to tend to co-occur in the approximately 120 validation repertoires. The study put 150 or so TCR beta chains on its list as cytomegalovirus-associated. In vitro experiments confirmed that three CMV-associated chains were specific for CMV antigens.

Separate from the approximately 600-subject first cohort was the 120-subject validation cohort, to which the donors belonged. Per germline, CDR1 MNHEY and CDR2 SMNVEV (reference sequence). This CDR3 is built from 15 residues. V trimming: 4 bases; J trimming: 0 bases; junction bases outside the gene matches: 5. Clones were sequenced by immunoSEQ multiplex PCR, and TCRdb holds only the in-frame ones, with some missing. The sample has under 250,000 clones, more than 75% seen once. For this clone: Its matching antigen is unknown.

Material: PBMCs. The rearrangement joins TRBV27 to TRBJ1-1; the match to TRBD1 covers 7 bases. This sequence originates from a young woman in good health and CMV-seropositive. The chain's CDR3 is CASSSRQGMNTEAFF. The CDR3 nucleotides read TGTGCCAGCAGTTCCCGACAGGGTATGAACACTGAAGCTTTCTTT.